This T cell receptor beta chain comes out of a study of T cell clones after liver transplantation (dated by TCRdb to the late 2010s). With respect to the entire study: ITN030ST, the source of the samples, was a randomized trial that attempted immunosuppression withdrawal within 2 years of liver transplantation. After a pre-transplant mixed lymphocyte reaction, TCRbeta sequencing was used to pinpoint donor-reactive T cell clones, which were subsequently tracked in post-transplant blood. As an antigen-independent comparator for the donor-reactive sequences, third party-reactive TCRbeta sequences from pre-transplant MLRs were identified as well. Three of the eight recipients were HCV-positive; the others were transplanted for non-autoimmune, non-viral indications. Until randomization at 12-24 months post-transplant, subjects were given standard immunosuppression, with no induction therapy. Tolerance was defined as complete withdrawal of immunosuppression for at least one year without a rise in liver enzymes beyond twice the upper limit of normal. Blood samples were collected pre-transplant, pre-randomization before withdrawal, and post-randomization after either full withdrawal or failed withdrawal. The study cohort included 8 liver transplant recipients, of whom 3 were classified as tolerant and 5 as non-tolerant.

In the case of this clone: Its antigen specificity is not known. Nothing much larger sits one base from this clone, and base qualities are not available.

Beyond this particular receptor, the publication reports: A greater decline was seen for donor-reactive sequences than for third party-reactive sequences, suggesting partial antigen-specific deletion unrelated to withdrawal success. Because allograft tissue specimens were not available, migration of donor-reactive T cells into the graft, rather than deletion, may have occurred. After accounting for repertoire turnover, donor-reactive detection was significantly reduced in 7 of 8 subjects for CD4 and 8 of 8 for CD8. Because of small, heterogeneous patient numbers and non-standardized post-transplant time points, the conclusions were only preliminary. In a couple of subjects, low numbers of available donor cells limited the measurable donor-reactive repertoire. Circulating donor-reactive CD4 TCRbeta sequences fell significantly post-transplant in 5 of 8 subjects, irrespective of tolerance or HCV status.

High-throughput TCRbeta CDR3 sequencing of frozen genomic DNA was performed by immunoSEQ, with PCR amplification, mapping, bias correction and internal controls included. The original pipeline was this. Only productive rearrangements were retained, with each unique TCRbeta sequence defined by its CDR3 nucleotide sequence together with its V and J gene. Donor-reactive sequences required at least 5-fold expansion in CFSE-low cells versus unstimulated pre-transplant cells and at least 0.01% frequency. Minimum frequency thresholds were set for each subject on the basis of the unstimulated sample with the lowest template count, so that a detection power of at least 90% was ensured. Jensen-Shannon divergence between the top 1000 TCRbeta sequences after and before transplant was used to measure repertoire turnover. Two-sided Fisher's exact tests were used to test for changes in the detection of donor-reactive sequences. Drawn from immuneACCESS, this table holds only the in-frame rearrangements with V and J called that TCRdb kept. Clones are partly lost; checked studies trace under half to an unresolved V gene and leave the rest unexplained. Clonal size and the V and J genes are those of that table, whereas D and trimming came from the DNA. The sample records tens of thousands of clones, around four fifths of which are singletons. The top ten constitute 2% to 2.5% of the sample.

Unstimulated PBMCs, after thawing, were stained for CD3, CD4 and CD8 and then FACS-sorted into CD3+CD4+ and CD3+CD8+ populations. All 8 studied subjects were randomized to immunosuppression withdrawal. The Qiagen DNeasy Blood and Tissue Kit was used to isolate genomic DNA. The source of this sequence is a human patient who received a liver transplant. Some T cells present after a transplant may be cells of the graft donor. Sequencing used CD4+ T cells from blood, obtained roughly 48 months after liver transplant.

The DNA reads TGTGCCAGCTCACCATATCAGGGAACAGGAAACACCATATATTTT. The encoded protein is CASSPYQGTGNTIYF. The V gene is TRBV18 and the J gene is TRBJ1-3; TRBD1 could be the D gene, as 5 bases match. The CDR3 runs 15 residues from the cysteine to the phenylalanine. Only the CDR3 portion is preserved as DNA: 45 bases, with reading frame beginning at the first base. From a lookup of the germline V gene, CDR1 and CDR2 are KGHSH and LQKENI. V is shortened by 2 bases, J by 4 bases, and the region joining them spans 12 bases.